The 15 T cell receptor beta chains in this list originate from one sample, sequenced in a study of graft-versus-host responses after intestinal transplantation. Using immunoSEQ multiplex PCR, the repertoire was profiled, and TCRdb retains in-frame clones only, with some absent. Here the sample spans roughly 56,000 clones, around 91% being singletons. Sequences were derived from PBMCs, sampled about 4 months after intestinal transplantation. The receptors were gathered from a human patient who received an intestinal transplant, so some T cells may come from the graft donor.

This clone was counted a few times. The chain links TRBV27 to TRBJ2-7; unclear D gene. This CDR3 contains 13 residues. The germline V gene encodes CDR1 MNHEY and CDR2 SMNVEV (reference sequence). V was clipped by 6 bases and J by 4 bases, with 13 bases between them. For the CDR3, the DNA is TGTGCCAGCAGGGACGGCTTGGGGTACGAGCAGTACTTC. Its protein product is CASRDGLGYEQYF.

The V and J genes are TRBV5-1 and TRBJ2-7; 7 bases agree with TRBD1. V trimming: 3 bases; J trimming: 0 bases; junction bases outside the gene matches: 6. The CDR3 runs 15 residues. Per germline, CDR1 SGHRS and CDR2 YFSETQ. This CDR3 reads CASSSPGQSSYEQYF. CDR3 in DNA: TGCGCCAGCAGCTCCCCGGGACAGAGCTCCTACGAGCAGTACTTC.

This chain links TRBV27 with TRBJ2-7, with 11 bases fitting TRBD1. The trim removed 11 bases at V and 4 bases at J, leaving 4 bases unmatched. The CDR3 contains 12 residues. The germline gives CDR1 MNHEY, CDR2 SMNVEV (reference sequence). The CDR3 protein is CASGTGGYEQYF. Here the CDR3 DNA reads TGTGCCTCCGGGACAGGGGGTTACGAGCAGTACTTC.

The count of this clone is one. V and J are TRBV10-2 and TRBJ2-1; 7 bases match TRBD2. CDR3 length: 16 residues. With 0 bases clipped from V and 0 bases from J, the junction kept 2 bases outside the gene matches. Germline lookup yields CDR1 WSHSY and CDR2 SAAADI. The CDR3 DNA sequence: TGCGCCAGCAGTGAGTCGCGCGGGAGCTCCTACAATGAGCAGTTCTTC. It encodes CASSESRGSSYNEQFF.

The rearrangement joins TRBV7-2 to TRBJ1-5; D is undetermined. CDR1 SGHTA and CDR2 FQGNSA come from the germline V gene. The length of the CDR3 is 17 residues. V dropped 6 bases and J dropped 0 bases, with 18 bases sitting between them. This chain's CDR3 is CASSARGGPHSNQPQHF. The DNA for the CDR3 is TGTGCCAGCAGTGCTCGCGGAGGGCCGCATAGCAATCAGCCCCAGCATTTT.

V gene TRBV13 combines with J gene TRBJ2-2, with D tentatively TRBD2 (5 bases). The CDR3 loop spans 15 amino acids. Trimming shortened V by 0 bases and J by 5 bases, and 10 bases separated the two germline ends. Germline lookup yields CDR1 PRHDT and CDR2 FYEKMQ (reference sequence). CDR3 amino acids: CASSLGGSGTGELFF. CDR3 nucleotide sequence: TGTGCCAGCAGCTTAGGTGGCTCGGGGACCGGGGAGCTGTTTTTT.

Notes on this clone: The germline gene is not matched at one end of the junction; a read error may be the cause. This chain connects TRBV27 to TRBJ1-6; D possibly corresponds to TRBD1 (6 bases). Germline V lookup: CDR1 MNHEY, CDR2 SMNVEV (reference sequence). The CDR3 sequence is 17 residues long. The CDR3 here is CASTLRRQAGIDSPLHF. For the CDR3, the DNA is TGTGCCAGCACTTTACGGAGACAGGCCGGTATCGATTCACCCCTCCACTTT.

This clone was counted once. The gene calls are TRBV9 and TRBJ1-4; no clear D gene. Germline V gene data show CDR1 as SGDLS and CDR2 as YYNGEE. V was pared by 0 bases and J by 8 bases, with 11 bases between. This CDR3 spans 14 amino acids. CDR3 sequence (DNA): TGTGCCAGCAGCGTAGATTGGGTCGGGGAAAAACTGTTTTTT. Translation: CASSVDWVGEKLFF.

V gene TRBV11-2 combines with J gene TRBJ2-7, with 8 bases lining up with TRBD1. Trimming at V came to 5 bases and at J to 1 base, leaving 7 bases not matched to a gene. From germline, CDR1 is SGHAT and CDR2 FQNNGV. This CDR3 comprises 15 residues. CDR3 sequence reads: CASSPRDRQSYEQYF. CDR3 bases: TGTGCCAGCAGCCCCCGGGACAGGCAATCCTACGAGCAGTACTTC.

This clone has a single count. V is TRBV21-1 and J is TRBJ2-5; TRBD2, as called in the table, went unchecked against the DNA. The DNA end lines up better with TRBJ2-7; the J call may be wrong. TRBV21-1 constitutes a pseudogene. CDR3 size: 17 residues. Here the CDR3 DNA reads TGTGCCAGCAGAAACGCTAGCGGCCTTTTCAGCTCCTACGAGCAGTACTTC. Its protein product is CASRNASGLFSSYEQYF.

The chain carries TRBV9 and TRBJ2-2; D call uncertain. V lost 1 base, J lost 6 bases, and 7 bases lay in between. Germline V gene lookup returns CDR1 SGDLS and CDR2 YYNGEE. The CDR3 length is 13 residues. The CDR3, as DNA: TGTGCCAGCAGCGTACTCAGCGCCGGGGAGCTGTTTTTT. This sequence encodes CASSVLSAGELFF.

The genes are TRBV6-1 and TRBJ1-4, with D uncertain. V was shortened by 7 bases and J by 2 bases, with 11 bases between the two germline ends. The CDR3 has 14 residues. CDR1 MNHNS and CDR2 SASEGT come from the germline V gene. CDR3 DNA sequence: TGTGCCAGCAATGGGCTAGTGACTAATGAAAAACTGTTTTTT. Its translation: CASNGLVTNEKLFF.

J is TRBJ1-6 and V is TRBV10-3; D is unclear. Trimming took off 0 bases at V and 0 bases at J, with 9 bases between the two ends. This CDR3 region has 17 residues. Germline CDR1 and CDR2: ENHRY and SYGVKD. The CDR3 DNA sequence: TGTGCCATCAGTGAGTCGGGAAGTTTCTCCTATAATTCACCCCTCCACTTT. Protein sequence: CAISESGSFSYNSPLHF.

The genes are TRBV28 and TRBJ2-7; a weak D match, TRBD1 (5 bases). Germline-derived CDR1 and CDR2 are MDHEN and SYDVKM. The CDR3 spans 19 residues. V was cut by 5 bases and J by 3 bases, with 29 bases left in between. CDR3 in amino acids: CASSNPTETFEARGYEQYF. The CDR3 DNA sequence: TGTGCCAGCAGTAATCCGACAGAAACTTTCGAGGCAAGGGGCTACGAGCAGTACTTC.

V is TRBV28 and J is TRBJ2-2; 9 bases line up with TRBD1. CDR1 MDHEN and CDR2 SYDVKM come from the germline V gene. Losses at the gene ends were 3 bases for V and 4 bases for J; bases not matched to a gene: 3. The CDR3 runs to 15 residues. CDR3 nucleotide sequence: TGTGCCAGCAGTTTGACAGGGGGTCTCACCGGGGAGCTGTTTTTT. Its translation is CASSLTGGLTGELFF.